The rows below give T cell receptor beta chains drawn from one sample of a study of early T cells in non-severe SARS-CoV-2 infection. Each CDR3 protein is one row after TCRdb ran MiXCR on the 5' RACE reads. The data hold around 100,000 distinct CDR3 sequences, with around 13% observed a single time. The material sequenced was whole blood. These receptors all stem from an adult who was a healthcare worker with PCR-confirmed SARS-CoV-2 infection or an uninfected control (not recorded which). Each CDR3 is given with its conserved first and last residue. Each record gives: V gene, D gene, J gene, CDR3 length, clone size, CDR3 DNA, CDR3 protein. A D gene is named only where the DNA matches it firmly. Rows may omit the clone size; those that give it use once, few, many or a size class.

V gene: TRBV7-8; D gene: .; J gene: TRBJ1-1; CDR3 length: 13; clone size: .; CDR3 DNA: TGTGCCAGCAGCTTAGCGTTCAACACTGAAGCTTTCTTT; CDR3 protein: CASSLAFNTEAFF
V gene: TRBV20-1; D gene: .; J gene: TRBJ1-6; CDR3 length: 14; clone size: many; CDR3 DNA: TGCAGTGCTAGAGATCAAAGCTATAATTCACCCCTCCACTTT; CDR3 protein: CSARDQSYNSPLHF
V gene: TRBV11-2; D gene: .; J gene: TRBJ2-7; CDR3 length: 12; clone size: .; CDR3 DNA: TGTGCCAGCAGCCGAGCGAGGTCCGAGCAGTACTTC; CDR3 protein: CASSRARSEQYF
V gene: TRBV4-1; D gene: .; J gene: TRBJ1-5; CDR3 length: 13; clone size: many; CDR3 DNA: TGCGCCAGCAGCCTGTCAGGGTACCAGCCCCAGCATTTT; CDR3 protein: CASSLSGYQPQHF
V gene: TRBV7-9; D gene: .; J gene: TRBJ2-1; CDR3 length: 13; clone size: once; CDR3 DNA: TGTGCCAGCAACGAAAGGGGGATCAATGAGCAGTTCTTC; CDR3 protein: CASNERGINEQFF
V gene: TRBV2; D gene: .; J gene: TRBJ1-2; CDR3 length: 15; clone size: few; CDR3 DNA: TGTGCCACCTACAGGACGGCTACAGCTAACTATGGCTACACCTTC; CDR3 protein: CATYRTATANYGYTF
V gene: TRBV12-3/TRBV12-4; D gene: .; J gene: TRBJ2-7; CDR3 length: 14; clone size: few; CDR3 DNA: TGTGCCAGCAGTTTAGGGACGGGGAGAAACGAGCAGTACTTC; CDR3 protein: CASSLGTGRNEQYF
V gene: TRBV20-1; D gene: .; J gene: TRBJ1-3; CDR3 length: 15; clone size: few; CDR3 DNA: TGCAGTGCTACACTCTTGGCCACCCGGAGAAACACCATATATTTT; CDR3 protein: CSATLLATRRNTIYF
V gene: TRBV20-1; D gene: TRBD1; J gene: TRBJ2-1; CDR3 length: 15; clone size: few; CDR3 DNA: TGCAGTGCAGGGCGCCGGGACAGGGGATACAATGAGCAGTTCTTC; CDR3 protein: CSAGRRDRGYNEQFF
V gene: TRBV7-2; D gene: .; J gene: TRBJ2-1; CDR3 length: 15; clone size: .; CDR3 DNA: TGTGCCAGCAGCCCACTAGCTCAGACGGGAAATGAGCAGTTCTTC; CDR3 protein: CASSPLAQTGNEQFF
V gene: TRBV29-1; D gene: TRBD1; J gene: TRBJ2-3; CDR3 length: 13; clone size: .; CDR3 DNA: TGCAGCGCCAGACAGGGTTTTTCAGATACGCAGTATTTT; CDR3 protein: CSARQGFSDTQYF
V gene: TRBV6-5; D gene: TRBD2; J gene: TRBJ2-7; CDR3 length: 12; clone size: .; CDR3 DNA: TGTGCCAGCTCTCTGCCGGGGGGCGAGCAGTACTTC; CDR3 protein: CASSLPGGEQYF
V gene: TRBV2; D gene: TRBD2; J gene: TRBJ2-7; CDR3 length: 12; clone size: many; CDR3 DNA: TGTGCCAGCACTAGCGGGAGAGGCGAGCAGTACTTC; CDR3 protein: CASTSGRGEQYF
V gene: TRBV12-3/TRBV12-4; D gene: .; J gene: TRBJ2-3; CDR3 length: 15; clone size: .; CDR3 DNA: TGTGCCAGCAGTCAACCGGGGGTTGGCACAGATACGCAGTATTTT; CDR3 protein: CASSQPGVGTDTQYF
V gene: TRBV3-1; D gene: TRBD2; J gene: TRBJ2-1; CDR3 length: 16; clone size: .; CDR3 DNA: TGTGCCAGCAGCCACGCCGGGGGGAGGGCCGGGAATGAGCAGTTCTTC; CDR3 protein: CASSHAGGRAGNEQFF
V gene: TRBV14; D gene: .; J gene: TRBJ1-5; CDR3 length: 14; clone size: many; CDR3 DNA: TGTGCCAGCAGCCAAGATGACGACAATCAGCCCCAGCATTTT; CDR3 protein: CASSQDDDNQPQHF
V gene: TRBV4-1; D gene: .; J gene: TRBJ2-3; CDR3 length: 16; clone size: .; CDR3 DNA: TGCGCCAGCAGCCAACAAGGGAGTCCAAACACAGATACGCAGTATTTT; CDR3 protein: CASSQQGSPNTDTQYF
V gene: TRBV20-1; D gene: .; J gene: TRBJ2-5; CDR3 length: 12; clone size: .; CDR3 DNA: TGCAGTACTAGAGTAGCGTTGGAGACCCAGTACTTC; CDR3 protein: CSTRVALETQYF
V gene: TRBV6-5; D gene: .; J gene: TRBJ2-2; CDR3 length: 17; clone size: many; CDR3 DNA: TGTGCCAGCAGTCCCCTCCGTGAGGGATGGAGCATCGGGGAGCTGTTTTTT; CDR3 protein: CASSPLREGWSIGELFF
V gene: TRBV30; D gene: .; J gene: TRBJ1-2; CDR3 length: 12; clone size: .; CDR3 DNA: TGTGCCTGGAATACGGGGGGCGATGGCTACACCTTC; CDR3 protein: CAWNTGGDGYTF
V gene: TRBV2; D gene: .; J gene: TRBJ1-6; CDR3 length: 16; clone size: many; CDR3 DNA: TGTGCCAGCGTATCCGGGACACAGCAACATAATTCACCCCTCCACTTT; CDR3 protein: CASVSGTQQHNSPLHF
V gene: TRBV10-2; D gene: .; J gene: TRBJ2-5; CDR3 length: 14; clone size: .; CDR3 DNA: TGCGCCAGCAGTGAGAATAGCGTGGCCGAGACCCAGTACTTC; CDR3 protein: CASSENSVAETQYF
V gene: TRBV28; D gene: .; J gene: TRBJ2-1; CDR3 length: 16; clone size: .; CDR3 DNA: TGTGCCAGCAGTTTATGGGGTGAAAGCTCCTACAATGAGCAGTTCTTC; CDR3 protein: CASSLWGESSYNEQFF
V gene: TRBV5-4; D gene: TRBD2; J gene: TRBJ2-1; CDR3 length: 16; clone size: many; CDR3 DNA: TGTGCCAGCAGCTCGAGCTTAGCGGGAAATCGGAATGAGCAGTTCTTC; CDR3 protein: CASSSSLAGNRNEQFF
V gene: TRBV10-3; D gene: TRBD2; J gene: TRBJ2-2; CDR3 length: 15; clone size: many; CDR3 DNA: TGTGCCATCACCAAAGGACTAGCGGGCACCGGGGAGCTGTTTTTT; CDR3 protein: CAITKGLAGTGELFF
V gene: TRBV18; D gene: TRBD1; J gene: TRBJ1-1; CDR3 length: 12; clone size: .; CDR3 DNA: TGTGCCAGCTCACAGGGGGCCACTGAAGCTTTCTTT; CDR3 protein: CASSQGATEAFF
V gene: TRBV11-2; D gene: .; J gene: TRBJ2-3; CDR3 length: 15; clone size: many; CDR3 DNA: TGTGCCAGCAGCGAACGGGACCATCTTGGAGCTACGCAGTATTTT; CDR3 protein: CASSERDHLGATQYF
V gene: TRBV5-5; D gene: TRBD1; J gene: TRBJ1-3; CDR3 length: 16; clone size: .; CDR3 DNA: TGTGCCAGCAGCTTTACCCAGGGGGTCTCTGGAAACACCATATATTTT; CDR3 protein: CASSFTQGVSGNTIYF
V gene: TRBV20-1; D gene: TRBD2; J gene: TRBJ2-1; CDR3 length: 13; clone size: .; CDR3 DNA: TGCAGTCAACTAGCGGGGGGGTACAATGAGCAGTTCTTC; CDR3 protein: CSQLAGGYNEQFF
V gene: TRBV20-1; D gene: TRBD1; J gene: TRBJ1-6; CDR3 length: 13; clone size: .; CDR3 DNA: TGCAGTGCTAGAGGGCAGGGGGATTCACCCCTCCACTTT; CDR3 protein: CSARGQGDSPLHF
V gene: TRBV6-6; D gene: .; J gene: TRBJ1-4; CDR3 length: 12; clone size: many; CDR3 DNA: TGTGCCAGCCGCCGGGGAAATGAAAAACTGTTTTTT; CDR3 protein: CASRRGNEKLFF
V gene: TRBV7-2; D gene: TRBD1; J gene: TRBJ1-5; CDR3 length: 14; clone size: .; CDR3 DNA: TGTGCCAGCAGCCCGGGACAGGCCAATCAGCCCCAGCATTTT; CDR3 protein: CASSPGQANQPQHF
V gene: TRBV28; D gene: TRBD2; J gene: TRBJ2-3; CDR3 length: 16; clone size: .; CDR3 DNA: TGTGCCAGCAGTTTATGGCTAGCGGGGGTCACAGATACGCAGTATTTT; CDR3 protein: CASSLWLAGVTDTQYF
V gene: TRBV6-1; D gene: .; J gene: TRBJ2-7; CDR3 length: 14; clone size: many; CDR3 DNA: TGTGCCAGCATTTTGTCCGGGGTCTCCTACGAGCAGTACTTC; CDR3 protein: CASILSGVSYEQYF
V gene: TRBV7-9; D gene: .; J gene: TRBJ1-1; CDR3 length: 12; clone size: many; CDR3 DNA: TGTGCCAGCAGCTTAAACCCCACTGAAGCTTTCTTT; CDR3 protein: CASSLNPTEAFF
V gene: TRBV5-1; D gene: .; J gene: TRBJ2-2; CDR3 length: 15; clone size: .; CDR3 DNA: TGCGCCAGCAGCTCGAACGGACCAAACACCGGGGAGCTGTTTTTT; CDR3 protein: CASSSNGPNTGELFF
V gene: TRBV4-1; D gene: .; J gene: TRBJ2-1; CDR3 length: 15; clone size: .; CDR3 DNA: TGCGCCAGCAGCCAAGATATTGCGGGGAGGAATGAGCAGTTCTTC; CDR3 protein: CASSQDIAGRNEQFF
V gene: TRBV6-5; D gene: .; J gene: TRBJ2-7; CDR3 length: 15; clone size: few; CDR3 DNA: TGTGCCAGCAGTCCAACAGGACAACAAGTTCACGAGCAGTACTTC; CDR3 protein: CASSPTGQQVHEQYF
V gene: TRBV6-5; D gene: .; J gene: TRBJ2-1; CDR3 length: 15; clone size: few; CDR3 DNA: TGTGCCAGCAGTTACTCGAGCAGTACTTACAATGAGCAGTTCTTC; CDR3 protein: CASSYSSSTYNEQFF
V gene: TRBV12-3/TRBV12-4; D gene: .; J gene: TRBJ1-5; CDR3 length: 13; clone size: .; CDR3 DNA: TGTGCCAGCAAAAACACGGGGGGTCAGCCCCAGCATTTT; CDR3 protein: CASKNTGGQPQHF